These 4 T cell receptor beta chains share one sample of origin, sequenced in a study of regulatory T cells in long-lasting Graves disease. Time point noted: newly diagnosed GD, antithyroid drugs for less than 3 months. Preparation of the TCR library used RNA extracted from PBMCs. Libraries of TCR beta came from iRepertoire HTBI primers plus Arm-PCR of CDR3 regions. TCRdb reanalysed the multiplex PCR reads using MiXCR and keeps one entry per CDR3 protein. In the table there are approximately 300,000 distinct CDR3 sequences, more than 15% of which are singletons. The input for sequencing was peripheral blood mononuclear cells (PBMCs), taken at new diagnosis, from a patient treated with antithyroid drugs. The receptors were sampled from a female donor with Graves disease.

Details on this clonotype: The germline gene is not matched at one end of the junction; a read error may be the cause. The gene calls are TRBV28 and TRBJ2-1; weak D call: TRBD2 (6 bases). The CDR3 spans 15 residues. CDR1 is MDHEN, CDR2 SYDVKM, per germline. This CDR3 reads CASRGEASSYNEQFF. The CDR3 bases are TGTGCCAGCAGGGGGGAGGCGAGCTCCTATAATGAGCAGTTCTTC.

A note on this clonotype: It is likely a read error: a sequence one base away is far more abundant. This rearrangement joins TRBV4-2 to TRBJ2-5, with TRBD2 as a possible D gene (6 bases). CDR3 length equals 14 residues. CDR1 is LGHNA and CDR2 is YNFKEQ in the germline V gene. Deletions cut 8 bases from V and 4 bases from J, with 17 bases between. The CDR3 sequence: CASGLGRGRETQYF. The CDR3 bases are TGTGCCAGCGGCTTGGGACGGGGGAGAGAGACCCAGTACTTC.

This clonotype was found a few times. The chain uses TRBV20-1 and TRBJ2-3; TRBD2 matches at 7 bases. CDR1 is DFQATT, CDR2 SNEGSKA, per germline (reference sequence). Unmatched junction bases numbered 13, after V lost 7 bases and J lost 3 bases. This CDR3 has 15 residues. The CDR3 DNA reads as TGCAGTGTACCCATGGGGCGGGAGCCGACAGATACGCAGTATTTT. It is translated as CSVPMGREPTDTQYF.

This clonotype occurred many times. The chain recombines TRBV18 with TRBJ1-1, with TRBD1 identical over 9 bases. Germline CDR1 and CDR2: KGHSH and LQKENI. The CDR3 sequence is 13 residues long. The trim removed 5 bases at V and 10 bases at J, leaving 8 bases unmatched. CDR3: CASSLDRGWGAFF. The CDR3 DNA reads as TGTGCCAGCTCATTGGACAGGGGTTGGGGAGCTTTCTTT.